This TCR beta chain originates from a study of regulatory T cells in long-lasting Graves disease. Points from the study as a whole: Persistent disease samples used TRBV28, TRBJ1-2 and TRBJ2-5 preferentially. Patients with persistent Graves' had lower TCR diversity than newly diagnosed patients.

iRepertoire HTBI primers and Arm-PCR of CDR3 regions built TCR beta libraries. In TCRdb, the multiplex PCR reads were re-called with MiXCR into one record per CDR3 protein. The sample lists over 450,000 distinct CDR3 sequences, around 12% occurring once. V was cut by 6 bases and J by 10 bases, with 13 bases left in between. Germline V gene sequence: CDR1 MNHEY, CDR2 SMNVEV (reference sequence). The CDR3 spans 12 residues. This sample's time point: newly diagnosed GD, antithyroid drugs for less than 3 months. With RNA extracted from PBMCs as input, the TCR library was made. With regard to this clonotype: Its antigen is unknown. A much larger clone differs by one base, so this may be a read error.

A further study also used this sample, focusing on T cells in Graves' hyperthyroidism and ophthalmopathy. From that report: Stable hyperthyroidism: no ophthalmopathy progression over 18 months of follow-up. HTBI primers were employed in a first-round RT-PCR of the TCR CDR3.

The sequences come from peripheral blood mononuclear cells (PBMCs), collected at new diagnosis, from a patient treated with antithyroid drugs. This receptor was identified in a woman aged 25 to 45 with Graves disease. The chain links TRBV27 to TRBJ2-1; either TRBD1 or TRBD2 may supply D (5 bases each). The CDR3 nucleotides read TGTGCCAGCAGGGTCGGGGCCTACGAGCAGTTCTTC. It yields the protein CASRVGAYEQFF.